This T cell receptor beta chain was found in a study of CD8 T cells in ankylosing spondylitis. Overall study findings and caveats: One TCR beta motif, made up of several highly homologous variants, appeared characteristic of ankylosing spondylitis blood. It was reported that disease-linked clones were significantly enriched in matched ankylosing spondylitis synovial fluid. Some of the motif variants had earlier been found in reactive arthritis patients' fluid and blood.

This clonotype was seen a handful of times. What it binds is not known. TCRdb re-analysed the 5' RACE reads in MiXCR, keeping a single row per CDR3 protein. The sample lists about 340,000 distinct CDR3 sequences, approximately 8% occurring once. Germline CDR1 and CDR2: MDHEN and SYDVKM. Trimming cost V 6 bases and J 5 bases; bases outside gene matches: 4. This CDR3 contains 14 residues. This clonotype was sampled from a male donor with ankylosing spondylitis. The chain is built from TRBV28 and TRBJ2-1; 10 nucleotides line up with TRBD2. Source material: blood, either unsorted or a sorted T cell fraction (not recorded which). CDR3 nucleotides: TGTGCCAGCAGAACCGGGACTAGCGACAATGAGCAGTTCTTC. Translated: CASRTGTSDNEQFF.